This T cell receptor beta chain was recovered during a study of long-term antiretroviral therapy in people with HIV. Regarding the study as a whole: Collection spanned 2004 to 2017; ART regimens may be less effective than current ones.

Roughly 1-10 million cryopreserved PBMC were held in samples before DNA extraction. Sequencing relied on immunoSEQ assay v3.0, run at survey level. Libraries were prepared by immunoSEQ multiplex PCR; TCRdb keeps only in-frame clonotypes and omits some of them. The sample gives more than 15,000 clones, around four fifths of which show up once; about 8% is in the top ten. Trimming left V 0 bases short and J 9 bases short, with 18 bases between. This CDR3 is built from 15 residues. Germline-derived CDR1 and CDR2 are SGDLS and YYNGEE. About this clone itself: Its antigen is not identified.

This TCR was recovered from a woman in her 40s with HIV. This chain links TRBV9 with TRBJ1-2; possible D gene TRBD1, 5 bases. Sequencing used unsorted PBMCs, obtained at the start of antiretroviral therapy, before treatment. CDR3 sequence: CASSVDGVRGRSYTF. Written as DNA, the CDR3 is TGTGCCAGCAGCGTAGATGGGGTCCGGGGGAGAAGCTACACCTTC. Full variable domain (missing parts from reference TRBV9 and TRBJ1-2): DSGVTQTPKHLITATGQRVTLRCSPRSGDLSVYWYQQSLDQGLQFLIQYYNGEERAKGNILERFSAQQFPDLHSELNLSSLELGDSALYFCASSVDGVRGRSYTFGSGTRLTVV.